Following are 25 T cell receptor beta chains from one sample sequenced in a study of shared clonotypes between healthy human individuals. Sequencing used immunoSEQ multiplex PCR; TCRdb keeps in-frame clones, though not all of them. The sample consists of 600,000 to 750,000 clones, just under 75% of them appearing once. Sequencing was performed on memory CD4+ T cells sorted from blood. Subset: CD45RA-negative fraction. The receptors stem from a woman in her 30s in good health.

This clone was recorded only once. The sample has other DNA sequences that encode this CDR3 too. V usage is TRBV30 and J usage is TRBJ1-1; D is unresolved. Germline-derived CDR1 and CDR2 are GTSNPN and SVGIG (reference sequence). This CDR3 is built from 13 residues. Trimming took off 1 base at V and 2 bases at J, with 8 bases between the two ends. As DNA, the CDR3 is TGTGCCTGGAGTGGGACGGTAAACACTGAAGCTTTCTTT. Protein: CAWSGTVNTEAFF.

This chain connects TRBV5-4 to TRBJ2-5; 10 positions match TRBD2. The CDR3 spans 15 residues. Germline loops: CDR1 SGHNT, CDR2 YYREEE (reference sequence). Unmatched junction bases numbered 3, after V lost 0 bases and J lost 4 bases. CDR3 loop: CASSLGAGGGETQYF. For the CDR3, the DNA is TGTGCCAGCAGCTTGGGAGCGGGAGGGGGAGAGACCCAGTACTTC.

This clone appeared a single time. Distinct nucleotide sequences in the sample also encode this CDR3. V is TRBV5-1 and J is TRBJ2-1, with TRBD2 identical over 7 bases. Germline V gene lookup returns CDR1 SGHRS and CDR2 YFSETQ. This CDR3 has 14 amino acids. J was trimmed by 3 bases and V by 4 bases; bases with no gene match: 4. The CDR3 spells CASSVAGSYNEQFF. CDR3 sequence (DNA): TGCGCCAGCAGCGTAGCGGGTAGCTACAATGAGCAGTTCTTC.

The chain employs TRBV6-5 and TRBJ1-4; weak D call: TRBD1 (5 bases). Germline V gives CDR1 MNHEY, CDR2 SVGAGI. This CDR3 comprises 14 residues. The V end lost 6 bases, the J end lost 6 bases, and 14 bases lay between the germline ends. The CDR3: CASRRGVDDEKLFF. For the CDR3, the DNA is TGTGCCAGCAGAAGAGGGGTTGACGATGAAAAACTGTTTTTT.

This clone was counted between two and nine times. CDR3 protein: CASSFAASGRTDTQYF. CDR3 bases: TGCGCCAGCAGCTTCGCGGCTAGCGGGAGGACAGATACGCAGTATTTT. The chain has TRBV5-1 and TRBJ2-3, with 11 bases lining up with TRBD2. V lost 2 bases and J lost 3; bases outside the gene matches: 5. This CDR3 is 16 amino acids long. Germline V gene data show CDR1 as SGHRS and CDR2 as YFSETQ.

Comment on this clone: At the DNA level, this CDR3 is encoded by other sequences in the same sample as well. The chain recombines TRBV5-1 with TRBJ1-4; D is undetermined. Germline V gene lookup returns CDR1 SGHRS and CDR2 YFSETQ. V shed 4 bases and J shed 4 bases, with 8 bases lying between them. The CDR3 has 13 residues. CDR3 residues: CASSLLGNEKLFF. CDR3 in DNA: TGCGCCAGCAGCCTACTTGGTAATGAAAAACTGTTTTTT.

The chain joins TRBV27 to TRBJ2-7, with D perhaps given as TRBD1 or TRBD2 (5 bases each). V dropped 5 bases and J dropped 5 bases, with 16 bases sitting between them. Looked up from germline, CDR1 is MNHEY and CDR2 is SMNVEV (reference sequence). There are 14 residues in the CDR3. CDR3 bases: TGTGCCAGCAGTCTCCAGGGAAGGAGGAACGAGCAGTACTTC. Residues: CASSLQGRRNEQYF.

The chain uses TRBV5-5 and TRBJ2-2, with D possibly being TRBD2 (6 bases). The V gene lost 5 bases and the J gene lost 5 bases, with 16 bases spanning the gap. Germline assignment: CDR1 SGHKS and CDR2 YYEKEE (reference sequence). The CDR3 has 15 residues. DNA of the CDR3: TGTGCCAGCAGACGGGTAGGGACTGAAACCGGGGAGCTGTTTTTT. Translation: CASRRVGTETGELFF.

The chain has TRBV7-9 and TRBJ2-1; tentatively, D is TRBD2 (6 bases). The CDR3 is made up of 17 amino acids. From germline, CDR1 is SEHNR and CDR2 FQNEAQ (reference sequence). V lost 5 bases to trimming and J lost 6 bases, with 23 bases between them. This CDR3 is CASSRPLLRDRSNEQFF. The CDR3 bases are TGTGCCAGCAGCCGACCTCTATTGCGGGATCGTTCCAATGAGCAGTTCTTC.

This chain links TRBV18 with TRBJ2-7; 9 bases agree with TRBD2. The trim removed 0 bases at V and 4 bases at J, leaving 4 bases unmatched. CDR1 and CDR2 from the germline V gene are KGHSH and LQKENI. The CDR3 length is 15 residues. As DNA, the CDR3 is TGTGCCAGCTCACCACCGGGACTAGCTTTTTACGAGCAGTACTTC. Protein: CASSPPGLAFYEQYF. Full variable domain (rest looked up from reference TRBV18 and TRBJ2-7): NAGVMQNPRHLVRRRGQEARLRCSPMKGHSHVYWYRQLPEEGLKFMVYLQKENIIDESGMPKERFSAEFPKEGPSILRIQQVVRGDSAAYFCASSPPGLAFYEQYFGPGTRLTVT.

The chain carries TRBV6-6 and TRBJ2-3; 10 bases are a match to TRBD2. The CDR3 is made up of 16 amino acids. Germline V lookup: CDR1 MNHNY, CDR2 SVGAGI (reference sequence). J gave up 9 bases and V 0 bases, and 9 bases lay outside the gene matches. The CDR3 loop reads CASSYSLAGDERTQYF. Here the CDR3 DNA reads TGTGCCAGCAGTTACTCCCTAGCGGGAGATGAGAGGACGCAGTATTTT.

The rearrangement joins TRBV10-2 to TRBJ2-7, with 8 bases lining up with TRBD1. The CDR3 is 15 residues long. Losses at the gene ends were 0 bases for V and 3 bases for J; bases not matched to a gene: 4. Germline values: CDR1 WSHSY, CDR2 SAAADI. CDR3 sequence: CASSESRGLGYEQYF. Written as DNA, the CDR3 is TGCGCCAGCAGTGAGTCCAGGGGGCTTGGCTACGAGCAGTACTTC.

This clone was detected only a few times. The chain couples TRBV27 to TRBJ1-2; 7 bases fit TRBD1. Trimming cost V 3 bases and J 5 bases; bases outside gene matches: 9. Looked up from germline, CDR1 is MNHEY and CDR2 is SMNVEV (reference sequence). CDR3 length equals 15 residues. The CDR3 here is CASSFQGQASYGYTF. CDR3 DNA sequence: TGTGCCAGCAGTTTCCAAGGACAGGCTTCGTATGGCTACACCTTC.

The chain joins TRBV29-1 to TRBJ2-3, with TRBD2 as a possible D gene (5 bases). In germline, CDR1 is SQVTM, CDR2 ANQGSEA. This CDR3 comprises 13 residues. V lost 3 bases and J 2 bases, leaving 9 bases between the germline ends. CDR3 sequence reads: CSVEIGVTDTQYF. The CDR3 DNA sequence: TGCAGCGTTGAGATCGGGGTCACAGATACGCAGTATTTT.

CDR3 DNA: TGTGCCAGTAAAGGGACAGGGGGTTCCAATCAGCCCCAGCATTTT. Translating gives CASKGTGGSNQPQHF. The chain has TRBV19 and TRBJ1-5, with 11 nucleotides matching TRBD1. Looked up from germline, CDR1 is LNHDA and CDR2 is SQIVND (reference sequence). The CDR3 totals 15 residues. Unmatched junction bases numbered 5, after V lost 7 bases and J lost 3 bases.

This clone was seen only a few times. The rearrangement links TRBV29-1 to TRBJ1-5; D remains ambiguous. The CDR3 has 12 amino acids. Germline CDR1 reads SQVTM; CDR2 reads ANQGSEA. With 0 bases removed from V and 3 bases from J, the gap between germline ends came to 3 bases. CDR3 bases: TGCAGCGTTGAAGATGCCAATCAGCCCCAGCATTTT. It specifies CSVEDANQPQHF.

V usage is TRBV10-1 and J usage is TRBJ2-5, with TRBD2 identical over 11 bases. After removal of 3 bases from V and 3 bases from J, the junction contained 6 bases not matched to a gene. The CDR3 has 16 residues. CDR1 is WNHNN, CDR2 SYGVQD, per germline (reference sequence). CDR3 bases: TGCGCCAGCAGTGACCTCGGGACTAGCGGAGAAGAGACCCAGTACTTC. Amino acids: CASSDLGTSGEETQYF.

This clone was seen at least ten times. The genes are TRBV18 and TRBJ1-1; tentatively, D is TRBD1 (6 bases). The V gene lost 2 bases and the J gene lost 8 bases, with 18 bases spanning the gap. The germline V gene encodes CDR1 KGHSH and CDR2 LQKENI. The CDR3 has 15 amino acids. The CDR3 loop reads CASSPIRDNTKEAFF. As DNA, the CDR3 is TGTGCCAGCTCACCAATCCGGGACAATACGAAAGAAGCTTTCTTT.

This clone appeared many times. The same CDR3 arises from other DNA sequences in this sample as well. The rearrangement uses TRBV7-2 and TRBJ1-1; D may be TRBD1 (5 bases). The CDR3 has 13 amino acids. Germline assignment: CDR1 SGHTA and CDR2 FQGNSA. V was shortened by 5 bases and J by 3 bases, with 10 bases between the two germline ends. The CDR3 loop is CASSLQGDTEAFF. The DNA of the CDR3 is TGTGCCAGCAGCCTCCAGGGCGACACTGAAGCTTTCTTT.

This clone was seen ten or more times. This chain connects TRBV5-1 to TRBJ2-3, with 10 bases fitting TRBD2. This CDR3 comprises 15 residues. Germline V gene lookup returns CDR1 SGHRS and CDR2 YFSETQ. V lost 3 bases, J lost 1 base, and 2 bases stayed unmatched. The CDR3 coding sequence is TGCGCCAGCAGCTCCGGGACTAGCGGCACAGATACGCAGTATTTT. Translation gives CASSSGTSGTDTQYF.

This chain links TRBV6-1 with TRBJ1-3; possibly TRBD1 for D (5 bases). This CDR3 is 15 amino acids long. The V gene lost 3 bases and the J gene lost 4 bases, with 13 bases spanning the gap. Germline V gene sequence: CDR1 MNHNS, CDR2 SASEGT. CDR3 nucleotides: TGTGCCAGCAGTGATCGACAGATGGGGGGAAACACCATATATTTT. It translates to CASSDRQMGGNTIYF.

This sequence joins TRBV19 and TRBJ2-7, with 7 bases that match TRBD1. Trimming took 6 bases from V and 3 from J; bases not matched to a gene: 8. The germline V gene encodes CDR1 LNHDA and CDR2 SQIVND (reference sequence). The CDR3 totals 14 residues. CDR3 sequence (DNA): TGTGCCAGTAGGCAAACCGGGACAGTCTACGAGCAGTACTTC. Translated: CASRQTGTVYEQYF.

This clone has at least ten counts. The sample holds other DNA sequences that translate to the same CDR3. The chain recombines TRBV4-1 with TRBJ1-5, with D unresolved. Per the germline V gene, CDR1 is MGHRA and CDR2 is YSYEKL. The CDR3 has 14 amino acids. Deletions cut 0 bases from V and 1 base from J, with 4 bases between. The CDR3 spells CASSQDPSNQPQHF. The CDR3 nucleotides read TGCGCCAGCAGCCAAGATCCGAGCAATCAGCCCCAGCATTTT.

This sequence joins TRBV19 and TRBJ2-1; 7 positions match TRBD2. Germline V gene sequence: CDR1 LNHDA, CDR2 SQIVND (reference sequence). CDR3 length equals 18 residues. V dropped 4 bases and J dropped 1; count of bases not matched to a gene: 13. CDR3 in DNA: TGTGCCAGTAGTACGGTCCGAAATGGCGGGAGATCCTACAATGAGCAGTTCTTC. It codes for CASSTVRNGGRSYNEQFF.

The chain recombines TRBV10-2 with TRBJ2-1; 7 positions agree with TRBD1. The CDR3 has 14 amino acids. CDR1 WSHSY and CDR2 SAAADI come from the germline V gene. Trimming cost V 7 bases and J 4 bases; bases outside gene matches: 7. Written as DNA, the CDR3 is TGCGCCAGCACCACCGGGACAGAATACAATGAGCAGTTCTTC. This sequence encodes CASTTGTEYNEQFF.